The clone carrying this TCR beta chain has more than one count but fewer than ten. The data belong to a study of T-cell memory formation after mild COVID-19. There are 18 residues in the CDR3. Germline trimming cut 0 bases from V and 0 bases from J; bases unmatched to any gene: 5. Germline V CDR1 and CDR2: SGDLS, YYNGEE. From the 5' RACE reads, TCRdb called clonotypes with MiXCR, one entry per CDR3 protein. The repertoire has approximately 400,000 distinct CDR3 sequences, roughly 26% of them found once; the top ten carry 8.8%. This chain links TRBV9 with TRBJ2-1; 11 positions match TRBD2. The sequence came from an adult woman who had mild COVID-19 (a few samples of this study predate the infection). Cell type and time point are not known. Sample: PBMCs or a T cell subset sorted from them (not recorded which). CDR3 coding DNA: TGTGCCAGCAGCGTAGGCGGTAGCGGGAGGGGCTCCTACAATGAGCAGTTCTTC. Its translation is CASSVGGSGRGSYNEQFF.